This T cell receptor beta chain was observed in a study of blood T cell repertoires in COVID-19. Method: immunoSEQ multiplex PCR; TCRdb's copy keeps in-frame clones and lacks some. The top ten hold around 6.9% of the sample, which has about 9,200 clones, 75% to 90% seen once. CDR1 is SGHDN and CDR2 is FVKESK in the germline V gene. The CDR3 is 14 amino acids. The V segment lost 4 bases and the J segment 6 bases; nucleotides outside the gene matches: 3. The sample comprised peripheral blood. The clonotype comes from a man aged 65-85 years with active COVID-19. This chain links TRBV14 with TRBJ2-3; 11 bases map to TRBD2. As DNA, the CDR3 is TGTGCCAGCAGCCTAGCGGGAGGGTACGATACGCAGTATTTT. Translation: CASSLAGGYDTQYF.